Following are 7 T cell receptor beta chains from one sample sequenced in a study of vaccination and CD4 T cells after COVID-19. The treatment here: roughly ten-day PBMC culture with coronavirus spike peptide pools or control peptides (ViraFEST assay). These receptors' targets are unknown. The Oncomine TCR Beta short-read assay was applied to DNA of cultured CD4+ T cells. TCRdb reanalysed the PCR reads using MiXCR and keeps one entry per CDR3 protein. This table holds approximately 11,000 distinct CDR3 sequences, approximately 59% found once. The sequencing sample was made of CD4+ T cells from blood, cultured in vitro. These receptors were taken from a human donor who had recovered from COVID-19.

The genes are TRBV7-2 and TRBJ2-7; D remains unclear. CDR3 length: 14 residues. The germline gives CDR1 SGHTA, CDR2 FQGNSA. Trimming stripped 4 bases from V and 2 bases from J, with 12 bases between. The CDR3 is CASSSGRRAYEQYF. The CDR3 nucleotides are TGTGCCAGCAGCTCTGGACGTCGGGCCTACGAGCAGTACTTC.

V gene TRBV19 combines with J gene TRBJ1-2; TRBD1 aligns across 7 bases. The V gene end was trimmed by 6 bases and the J gene end by 2 bases; junction bases not matched to a gene: 9. The CDR3 sequence is 15 residues long. Looked up from germline, CDR1 is LNHDA and CDR2 is SQIVND (reference sequence). CDR3 sequence: CASSLRGADNYGYTF. CDR3 in DNA: TGTGCCAGTAGCCTCAGGGGGGCAGACAACTATGGCTACACCTTC.

This clonotype was seen more than once but under ten times. The CDR3, as DNA: TGTGCCATCAGTGCAGGGGGTGAGAGCAATCAGCCCCAGCATTTT. As protein: CAISAGGESNQPQHF. This rearrangement joins TRBV10-3 to TRBJ1-5, with 7 bases fitting TRBD1. Trimming at V came to 4 bases and at J to 1 base, leaving 4 bases not matched to a gene. The germline V gene encodes CDR1 ENHRY and CDR2 SYGVKD. This CDR3 is 15 amino acids long.

The genes are TRBV15 and TRBJ2-2; tentative D call: TRBD2 (6 bases). Trimming removed 0 bases at V and 5 bases at J, with 10 bases between. The V gene's germline CDR1 is LNHNV and CDR2 YYDKDF (reference sequence). The CDR3 has 15 amino acids. CDR3 loop: CATSRDSAGTGELFF. For the CDR3, the DNA is TGTGCCACCAGCAGAGATTCCGCGGGGACCGGGGAGCTGTTTTTT.

The rearrangement uses TRBV27 and TRBJ2-2; TRBD1 agrees at 7 bases. V was clipped by 5 bases and J by 5 bases; unmatched bases: 11. Germline V gene sequence: CDR1 MNHEY, CDR2 SMNVEV (reference sequence). The CDR3 covers 16 residues. The DNA of the CDR3 is TGTGCCAGCAGTCACCTGACAGGGATGTGGACCGGGGAGCTGTTTTTT. This encodes CASSHLTGMWTGELFF.

V usage is TRBV19 and J usage is TRBJ1-5; possible D gene TRBD1, 5 bases. The V gene's germline CDR1 is LNHDA and CDR2 SQIVND (reference sequence). V lost 5 bases, J lost 5 bases, and 16 bases lay in between. The CDR3 loop spans 15 amino acids. In nucleotides, the CDR3 is TGTGCCAGTAGTTCTCCTGGCAGGGCCGATCAGCCCCAGCATTTT. The encoded protein is CASSSPGRADQPQHF.

A few counts support this clonotype. The rearrangement uses TRBV30 and TRBJ1-1; the D is unclear. CDR3 length: 13 amino acids. The germline CDR1 and CDR2 sequences are GTSNPN and SVGIG (reference sequence). V was shortened by 4 bases and J by 2 bases, with 11 bases between the two germline ends. CDR3: CAWTDHLNTEAFF. The CDR3 nucleotides are TGTGCCTGGACAGATCACCTTAACACTGAAGCTTTCTTT.